Listed here is a single TCR beta chain. The antigen remains undetermined. These data are taken from a study of shared clonotypes between healthy human individuals. V shed 3 bases, J shed 3 bases, and the junction held 12 bases outside the gene matches. Germline V gives CDR1 SGHDT, CDR2 YYEEEE. This CDR3 has 17 amino acids. Assay execution proceeded at the deep level. Genomic DNA from each subset was divided evenly over several immunoSEQ plates. Source study methods: From ImmunoSEQ came sequences covering only the junction and carrying no quality scores, so filtering differed. This table comes from immunoSEQ multiplex PCR, and its TCRdb copy is limited to in-frame clones, with some not included. V and J calls and clone size are copied from that table; D and trimming were computed from the DNA. The table records some 2,500,000 clones, 85% to 95% of them present only once. Findings and caveats of the study: About 5% was the fraction of naive CD4 clonotypes found shared across a few donors.

The J gene is TRBJ2-7, the V gene TRBV5-6; 10 positions agree with TRBD2. The sequence was obtained from a man aged 18 to 30 in good health. Some clones in this sample may be carry-over from other donors' samples. Sequencing input: naive CD4+ T cells from PBMCs. Subset specified: CD45RA+ positively selected. This CDR3 reads CASSWDRGLAWSYEQYF. CDR3 nucleotide sequence: TGTGCCAGCAGCTGGGACCGGGGACTAGCGTGGAGCTACGAGCAGTACTTC. The full variable domain, rest sourced from reference TRBV5-6 and TRBJ2-7, is DAGVTQSPTHLIKTRGQQVTLRCSPKSGHDTVSWYQQALGQGPQFIFQYYEEEERQRGNFPDRFSGHQFPNYSSELNVNALLLGDSALYLCASSWDRGLAWSYEQYFGPGTRLTVT.